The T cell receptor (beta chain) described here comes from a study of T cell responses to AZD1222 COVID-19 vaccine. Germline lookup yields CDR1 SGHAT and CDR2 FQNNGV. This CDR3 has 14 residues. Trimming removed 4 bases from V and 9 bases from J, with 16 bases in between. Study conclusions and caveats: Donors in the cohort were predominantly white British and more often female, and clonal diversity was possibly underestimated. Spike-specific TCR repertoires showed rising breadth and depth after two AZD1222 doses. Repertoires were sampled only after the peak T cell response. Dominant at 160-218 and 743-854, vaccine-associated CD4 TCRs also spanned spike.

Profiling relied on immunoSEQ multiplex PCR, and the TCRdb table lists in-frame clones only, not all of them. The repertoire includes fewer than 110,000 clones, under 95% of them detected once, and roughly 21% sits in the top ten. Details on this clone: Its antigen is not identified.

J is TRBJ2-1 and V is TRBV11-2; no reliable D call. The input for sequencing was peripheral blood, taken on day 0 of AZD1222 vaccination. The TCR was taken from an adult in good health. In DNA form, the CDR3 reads TGTGCCAGCAGCTACATCCAAGGGCCCGGTGAGCAGTTCTTC. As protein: CASSYIQGPGEQFF.